The source of this T cell receptor (beta chain) is a study of technical replicates of blood from four donors. Libraries were prepared by immunoSEQ multiplex PCR; TCRdb keeps only in-frame clonotypes and omits some of them. The sample shows 70,000 to 85,000 clones, 95% to 98% of them seen only once. With 0 bases removed from V and 7 bases from J, the gap between germline ends came to 13 bases. CDR3 length: 15 amino acids. The germline V gene encodes CDR1 LNHNV and CDR2 YYDKDF (reference sequence). Sequenced material: T cells isolated from PBMCs. J is TRBJ1-5 and V is TRBV15; D might be TRBD1 (6 bases). The sequence derives from a human donor in good health. The CDR3: CATSREQARGQPQHF. CDR3 nucleotide sequence: TGTGCCACCAGCAGAGAACAGGCAAGGGGGCAGCCCCAGCATTTT.